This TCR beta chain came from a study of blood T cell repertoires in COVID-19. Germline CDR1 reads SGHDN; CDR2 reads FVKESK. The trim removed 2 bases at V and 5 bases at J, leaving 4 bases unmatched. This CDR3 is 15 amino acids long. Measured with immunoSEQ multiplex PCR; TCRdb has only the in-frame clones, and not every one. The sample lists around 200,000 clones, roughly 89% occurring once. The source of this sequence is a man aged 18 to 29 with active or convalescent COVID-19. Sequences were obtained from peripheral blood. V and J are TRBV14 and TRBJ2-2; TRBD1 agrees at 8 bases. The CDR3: CASSQWTGSTGELFF. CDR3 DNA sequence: TGTGCCAGCAGCCAATGGACAGGGTCTACCGGGGAGCTGTTTTTT. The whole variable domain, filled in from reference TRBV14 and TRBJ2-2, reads EAGVTQFPSHSVIEKGQTVTLRCDPISGHDNLYWYRRVMGKEIKFLLHFVKESKQDESGMPNNRFLAERTGGTYSTLKVQPAELEDSGVYFCASSQWTGSTGELFFGEGSRLTVL.